These 14 T cell receptor beta chains originate from one sample sequenced in a study of cytomegalovirus exposure and HLA in healthy donors. It was with 60 Vbeta and 13 Jbeta primers that the PCR ran. Using immunoSEQ multiplex PCR, the repertoire was profiled, and TCRdb retains in-frame clones only, with some absent. The table records 200,000 to 250,000 clones, just over 75% of them present only once. The sequencing input was PBMCs. All receptors come from a woman aged 60-70 years in good health and CMV-seropositive.

V is TRBV7-6 and J is TRBJ1-5, with 7 bases fitting TRBD1. Germline CDR1 SGHVS, CDR2 FNYEAQ. The CDR3 spans 15 residues. J lost 0 bases, V lost 5 bases, and 4 bases had no gene match. The CDR3 region has the DNA TGTGCCAGCAGCCGGGACAGCTATAGCAATCAGCCCCAGCATTTT. Protein sequence: CASSRDSYSNQPQHF.

The CDR3 protein is CASSEALAASSDEQYF. Written as DNA, the CDR3 is TGTGCCAGCAGTGAAGCGCTCGCGGCTAGCTCGGACGAGCAGTACTTC. V and J are TRBV6-1 and TRBJ2-7, with a weak D call TRBD2 (5 bases). Germline lookup yields CDR1 MNHNS and CDR2 SASEGT. V dropped 0 bases and J dropped 5 bases, with 17 bases sitting between them. The CDR3 is 16 residues long.

The chain has TRBV15 and TRBJ1-1; D is possibly TRBD1 (5 bases). Trimming removed 4 bases from V and 4 bases from J, with 10 bases in between. The germline gives CDR1 LNHNV, CDR2 YYDKDF (reference sequence). The CDR3 has 13 amino acids. The CDR3 sequence: CATSIGHLTEAFF. The CDR3 nucleotides read TGTGCCACCAGCATCGGACATCTCACTGAAGCTTTCTTT.

The chain carries TRBV5-1 and TRBJ2-3; 8 bases fit TRBD2. The germline gives CDR1 SGHRS, CDR2 YFSETQ. This CDR3 is 17 amino acids long. J was trimmed by 3 bases and V by 0 bases; bases with no gene match: 9. The CDR3 nucleotides are TGCGCCAGCAGCTTGGTAGGGCGGGAGGTTGGAACAGATACGCAGTATTTT. This codes for CASSLVGREVGTDTQYF.

This chain connects TRBV23-1 to TRBJ2-5, with 10 bases identical to TRBD1. The DNA end lines up better with TRBJ2-7; the J call may be wrong. TRBV23-1 falls under the ORF class, with uncertain function. This CDR3 comprises 16 residues. CDR3 nucleotide sequence: TGCGCCAGCCGCTTCAAAGGGGGACAGGGGTTCTACGAGCAGTACTTC. This translates into CASRFKGGQGFYEQYF.

The chain is built from TRBV28 and TRBJ1-1; D uncertain. Deletions cut 5 bases from V and 10 bases from J, with 17 bases between. Germline assignment: CDR1 MDHEN and CDR2 SYDVKM. CDR3 length: 13 amino acids. The CDR3 coding sequence is TGTGCCAGCAGTCGCAAAGACCACGGAGGAGCTTTCTTT. The encoded protein is CASSRKDHGGAFF.

This sequence joins TRBV4-1 and TRBJ2-3; 8 nucleotides line up with TRBD2. Germline V CDR1 and CDR2: MGHRA, YSYEKL. This CDR3 region has 17 residues. The ends lost 1 base at V and 2 bases at J; junction bases unmatched: 8. The CDR3 nucleotides are TGCGCCAGCAGCCAAGTTGGCCGGGAGGGGATCACAGATACGCAGTATTTT. It codes for CASSQVGREGITDTQYF.

The chain joins TRBV7-8 to TRBJ2-5, with 8 bases identical to TRBD2. V was clipped by 3 bases and J by 0 bases; unmatched bases: 9. CDR1 is SGHVS and CDR2 is FQNEAQ in the germline V gene. The CDR3 is 17 amino acids. DNA for the CDR3: TGTGCCAGCAGCTTGGACGGGAGGGCGACAAACCAAGAGACCCAGTACTTC. This encodes CASSLDGRATNQETQYF.

This clone was counted between two and nine times. This chain joins TRBV7-9 and TRBJ2-7; possibly TRBD2 for D (5 bases). The CDR3 covers 14 residues. Germline values: CDR1 SEHNR, CDR2 FQNEAQ (reference sequence). Between the trimmed V and J ends, which lost 5 bases and 0 bases, there was a span of 11 bases. This CDR3 reads CASSGRVSSYEQYF. The DNA for the CDR3 is TGTGCCAGCAGCGGGCGGGTGAGCTCCTACGAGCAGTACTTC.

This chain joins TRBV4-1 and TRBJ2-2; tentative D call: TRBD1 (6 bases). The CDR3 runs to 15 residues. CDR1 is MGHRA, CDR2 YSYEKL, per germline. V gave up 5 bases and J gave up 5 bases, with 15 bases separating them. The DNA for the CDR3 is TGCGCCAGCAGCACGGGGTCAGGGGATACCGGGGAGCTGTTTTTT. This sequence encodes CASSTGSGDTGELFF.

This chain joins TRBV4-2 and TRBJ2-5; no clear D gene. Per germline, CDR1 LGHNA and CDR2 YNFKEQ. Trimming removed 1 base from V and 0 bases from J, with 12 bases in between. The CDR3 contains 16 residues. The CDR3 DNA reads TGTGCCAGCAGCCAAGTCTTAGTTCGGTACCAAGAGACCCAGTACTTC. The encoded protein is CASSQVLVRYQETQYF.

The genes are TRBV9 and TRBJ2-3; D remains ambiguous. Germline V gene data show CDR1 as SGDLS and CDR2 as YYNGEE. The CDR3 contains 13 residues. Trimming took 2 bases from V and 4 from J, leaving 8 bases between them. DNA of the CDR3: TGTGCCAGCAGCGTTGCAAGCCCAGATACGCAGTATTTT. It translates to CASSVASPDTQYF.

The chain carries TRBV5-4 and TRBJ1-2, with a weak D call TRBD1 (5 bases). The CDR3 sequence is 14 residues long. Germline V gene data show CDR1 as SGHNT and CDR2 as YYREEE (reference sequence). V was clipped by 0 bases and J by 6 bases, with 12 bases between them. The CDR3 region is CASSLGQGSDGYTF. The CDR3 DNA sequence: TGTGCCAGCAGCTTGGGGCAGGGATCGGATGGCTACACCTTC.

This chain uses TRBV28 with TRBJ1-5; 7 bases are a match to TRBD1. The V gene end was trimmed by 4 bases and the J gene end by 5 bases; junction bases not matched to a gene: 5. Germline V gives CDR1 MDHEN, CDR2 SYDVKM. The CDR3 covers 14 residues. The CDR3 region has the DNA TGTGCCAGCAGTTGGTGGCAGGGGGATCAGCCCCAGCATTTT. Encoded protein: CASSWWQGDQPQHF. The complete variable domain, with remaining parts taken from reference TRBV28 and TRBJ1-5, reads DVKVTQSSRYLVKRTGEKVFLECVQDMDHENMFWYRQDPGLGLRLIYFSYDVKMKEKGDIPEGYSVSREKKERFSLILESASTNQTSMYLCASSWWQGDQPQHFGDGTRLSIL.